This T cell receptor beta chain was observed in a study of T cells in Graves' hyperthyroidism and ophthalmopathy. Germline V lookup: CDR1 DFQATT, CDR2 SNEGSKA (reference sequence). This CDR3 region has 13 residues. V lost 5 bases, J lost 3 bases, and 14 bases lay in between. RNA transcripts gave rise to amplified TCR beta CDR3 regions. A set of HTBI primers served as the primers for a first-round RT-PCR of the TCR CDR3. From the multiplex PCR reads, TCRdb called clonotypes with MiXCR, one entry per CDR3 protein. The sample includes fewer than 55,000 distinct CDR3 sequences, roughly 56% seen only once; the top ten take approximately 30%. At least ten counts were recorded for this clonotype.

The chain uses TRBV20-1 and TRBJ2-7, with D possibly TRBD1 on 7 matching bases. The sequenced sample was peripheral blood or thyroid tissue (not recorded which). The TCR originated in a man aged 18 to 29 with Graves' hyperthyroidism. The DNA for the CDR3 is TGCAGTGCTCCTCAGGGGGGAGGCTACGAGCAGTACTTC. Translating gives CSAPQGGGYEQYF.